One sample yielded the 19 T cell receptor beta chains listed below, sequenced in a study of T cells in Graves' hyperthyroidism and ophthalmopathy. The investigators amplified TCR beta CDR3 regions from RNA transcripts. Carried out on the TCR CDR3, a first-round RT-PCR used the HTBI primer set. TCRdb called the multiplex PCR reads again in MiXCR, with one record for every CDR3 protein. Of 600,000 or so distinct CDR3 sequences listed, roughly 46% are singletons. The specimen sequenced was peripheral blood or thyroid tissue (not recorded which). Receptor source: a woman younger than 35 with Graves' hyperthyroidism.

The chain is built from TRBV6-4 and TRBJ2-5, with D possibly matching TRBD2 (5 bases). The CDR3 has 13 amino acids. Between the trimmed V and J ends, which lost 5 bases and 1 base, there was a span of 8 bases. Per germline, CDR1 MRHNA and CDR2 SNTAGT. The CDR3 sequence is CASSRGFQETQYF. The CDR3 bases are TGTGCCAGCAGTCGCGGGTTCCAAGAGACCCAGTACTTC.

Comment on this clonotype: In this CDR3 the conserved last residue, phenylalanine or tryptophan, is missing, so a read error is likely. It is unclear where the CDR3 begins or ends on the DNA, so no DNA is shown, and the CDR3 is as TCRdb lists it. The genes are TRBV10-3 and TRBJ1-6; no check of the table's D call, TRBD1, against the DNA was made. The CDR3 length is 13 residues, termini included. The V gene's germline CDR1 is ENHRY and CDR2 SYGVKD. The CDR3 reads CAISVRGDRQIPV.

This rearrangement joins TRBV6-1 to TRBJ2-6; the D is unclear. There are 13 residues in the CDR3. V gave up 3 bases and J gave up 3 bases, with 3 bases separating them. In germline, CDR1 is MNHNS, CDR2 SASEGT. The CDR3 DNA is TGTGCCAGCAGTGATTTTGGGGCCAACGTCCTGACTTTC. Its translation: CASSDFGANVLTF.

This clonotype was detected only a few times. The chain carries TRBV20-1 and TRBJ1-6; 7 bases align to TRBD1. The V segment lost 4 bases and the J segment 7 bases; nucleotides outside the gene matches: 13. Germline-derived CDR1 and CDR2 are DFQATT and SNEGSKA (reference sequence). This CDR3 spans 16 amino acids. CDR3 DNA: TGCAGTGCTAAGGCTCAGGGGGGAGCATCGAATTCACCCCTCCACTTT. Translated, it gives CSAKAQGGASNSPLHF.

The chain has TRBV24-1 and TRBJ2-3; D is perhaps TRBD1 or TRBD2 (5 bases each). Germline loops: CDR1 KGHDR, CDR2 SFDVKD. This CDR3 spans 15 amino acids. Between the trimmed V and J ends, which lost 3 bases and 0 bases, there was a span of 9 bases. The CDR3 region is CATSDPGRSTDTQYF. The CDR3 DNA sequence: TGTGCCACCAGTGATCCGGGACGTAGCACAGATACGCAGTATTTT.

This chain uses TRBV24-1 with TRBJ1-2, with 7 bases identical to TRBD1. Losses at the gene ends were 3 bases for V and 3 bases for J; bases not matched to a gene: 6. This CDR3 is built from 15 residues. The germline V gene encodes CDR1 KGHDR and CDR2 SFDVKD. The CDR3 sequence: CATSDPSTGDYGYTF. CDR3 DNA: TGTGCCACCAGTGATCCGAGTACAGGGGACTATGGCTACACCTTC.

This clonotype was counted many times. This rearrangement joins TRBV20-1 to TRBJ1-2; D ambiguous. The V end lost 0 bases, the J end lost 6 bases, and 8 bases lay between the germline ends. This CDR3 spans 12 amino acids. Germline CDR1 reads DFQATT; CDR2 reads SNEGSKA (reference sequence). The DNA for the CDR3 is TGCAGTGCTAGAGATCCAGGAAATGGCTACACCTTC. Encoded protein: CSARDPGNGYTF.

This clonotype was recorded at least ten times. The chain carries TRBV9 and TRBJ1-2, with D hard to call. V was cut by 3 bases and J by 8 bases, with 14 bases left in between. Germline V gene lookup returns CDR1 SGDLS and CDR2 YYNGEE. The CDR3 is 13 amino acids. The DNA for the CDR3 is TGTGCCAGCAGCGCACCAGAGGAGGCGGGCTACACCTTC. This encodes CASSAPEEAGYTF.

This clonotype has a single count. V gene TRBV6-1 combines with J gene TRBJ2-1; D possibly corresponds to TRBD1 (6 bases). V dropped 3 bases and J dropped 9 bases, with 9 bases sitting between them. Germline lookup yields CDR1 MNHNS and CDR2 SASEGT. The CDR3 sequence is 12 residues long. The CDR3 protein is CASSDTGSEQFF. The DNA of the CDR3 is TGTGCCAGCAGTGACACAGGGAGTGAGCAGTTCTTC.

The chain joins TRBV2 to TRBJ2-6; a weak D match, TRBD2 (7 bases). CDR1 and CDR2 from the germline V gene are SNHLY and FYNNEI. The CDR3 is made up of 17 amino acids. The V and J ends lost 2 bases and 0 bases respectively, with 11 bases between them. CDR3 nucleotide sequence: TGTGCCAGCAGTGAATCGGGGGGCCTCTCTGGGGCCAACGTCCTGACTTTC. Translation: CASSESGGLSGANVLTF. Together with reference TRBV2 and TRBJ2-6, the CDR3 gives the full variable domain: EPEVTQTPSHQVTQMGQEVILRCVPISNHLYFYWYRQILGQKVEFLVSFYNNEISEKSEIFDDQFSVERPDGSNFTLKIRSTKLEDSAMYFCASSESGGLSGANVLTFGAGSRLTVL.

This clonotype was counted many times. This chain uses TRBV7-9 with TRBJ1-2, with no clear D. In germline, CDR1 is SEHNR, CDR2 FQNEAQ (reference sequence). This CDR3 has 14 amino acids. Trimming removed 1 base at V and 4 bases at J, with 10 bases between. For the CDR3, the DNA is TGTGCCAGCAGCTTAGGCGGAGAGGGCTATGGCTACACCTTC. Translation gives CASSLGGEGYGYTF. The full variable domain, in which reference TRBV7-9 and TRBJ1-2 provide the parts outside the CDR3, is DTGVSQNPRHKITKRGQNVTFRCDPISEHNRLYWYRQTLGQGPEFLTYFQNEAQLEKSRLLSDRFSAERPKGSFSTLEIQRTEQGDSAMYLCASSLGGEGYGYTFGSGTRLTVV.

The chain has TRBV7-2 and TRBJ1-2, with 7 positions matching TRBD1. The CDR3 has 14 residues. The V segment lost 5 bases and the J segment 2 bases; nucleotides outside the gene matches: 5. Germline V gene data show CDR1 as SGHTA and CDR2 as FQGNSA. CDR3 bases: TGTGCCAGCAGCAAAGACAGGGCGAACTATGGCTACACCTTC. Translated: CASSKDRANYGYTF.

This clonotype was seen repeatedly, ten times or more. The rearrangement links TRBV29-1 to TRBJ1-2, with no clear D. Germline loops: CDR1 SQVTM, CDR2 ANQGSEA. The CDR3 is made up of 10 amino acids. Deletions cut 0 bases from V and 12 bases from J, with 8 bases between. The CDR3 DNA is TGCAGCGTTGAAGATTTACCGGACACCTTC. Its translation is CSVEDLPDTF.

V and J are TRBV20-1 and TRBJ2-2; 8 bases are a match to TRBD1. The CDR3 length is 12 residues. From germline, CDR1 is DFQATT and CDR2 SNEGSKA (reference sequence). V lost 6 bases and J lost 8; bases outside the gene matches: 5. The CDR3 nucleotides are TGCAGTGCCATCAGGGGGCAGGGGGAGCTGTTTTTT. Protein product: CSAIRGQGELFF.

In its sample, this clonotype was seen many times. V and J are TRBV10-1 and TRBJ1-5; possible D gene TRBD1, 5 bases. This CDR3 has 12 residues. Per germline, CDR1 WNHNN and CDR2 SYGVQD (reference sequence). The germline V and J ends were trimmed by 2 bases and 6 bases, with 5 bases remaining between them. CDR3 sequence (DNA): TGCGCCAGCAGTGAGACAGGTCAGCCCCAGCATTTT. Its translation: CASSETGQPQHF.

The J gene is TRBJ1-3, the V gene TRBV29-1, with D unresolved. The CDR3 runs to 9 residues. Trimming removed 7 bases at V and 2 bases at J, with 0 bases between. Germline V gene lookup returns CDR1 SQVTM and CDR2 ANQGSEA. The CDR3: CSAGNTIYF. CDR3 nucleotides: TGCAGCGCTGGAAACACCATATATTTT.

This clonotype was counted ten times or more. The rearrangement joins TRBV2 to TRBJ1-1; 7 positions match TRBD1. Germline V gives CDR1 SNHLY, CDR2 FYNNEI. J was trimmed by 7 bases and V by 2 bases; bases with no gene match: 7. The CDR3 contains 14 residues. The CDR3 sequence: CASSELTRDSEAFF. CDR3 DNA sequence: TGTGCCAGCAGTGAATTGACACGGGACAGTGAAGCTTTCTTT.

This clonotype has at least ten counts. The chain is built from TRBV7-9 and TRBJ2-2; D gene unclear. CDR1 and CDR2 from the germline V gene are SEHNR and FQNEAQ (reference sequence). Trimming pared 1 base from V and 6 bases from J, leaving 3 bases between. The length of the CDR3 is 12 residues. The CDR3 DNA reads as TGTGCCAGCAGCTTAGTGCCCGGGGAGCTGTTTTTT. Protein: CASSLVPGELFF. The full variable domain, rest sourced from reference TRBV7-9 and TRBJ2-2, is DTGVSQNPRHKITKRGQNVTFRCDPISEHNRLYWYRQTLGQGPEFLTYFQNEAQLEKSRLLSDRFSAERPKGSFSTLEIQRTEQGDSAMYLCASSLVPGELFFGEGSRLTVL.

This clonotype was observed at least ten times. The chain carries TRBV2 and TRBJ1-1; a possible D gene is TRBD1 (6 bases). The V and J ends lost 4 bases and 7 bases respectively, with 13 bases between them. CDR3 length equals 13 residues. The germline gives CDR1 SNHLY, CDR2 FYNNEI. This CDR3 reads CASSAQGRGEAFF. The CDR3 DNA sequence: TGTGCCAGCAGTGCCCAGGGGCGAGGTGAAGCTTTCTTT.